This entry lists 23 T cell receptor beta chains sequenced from one sample in a study of OX40 agonist ivuxolimab in advanced cancers. TCRdb keeps only in-frame clones here, not all; method: immunoSEQ multiplex PCR. The sample has approximately 58,000 clones, about 84% seen once. The sample was CD4+ or CD8+ T cells sorted from blood, taken in a trial of the OX40 agonist ivuxolimab. The receptors shown here come from an adult with an advanced solid tumor such as melanoma, head and neck, liver or kidney cancer.

The CDR3 coding sequence is TGTGCCAGCAGTGAAGGTCCTAGCGGGGAGACCCAGTACTTC. It specifies CASSEGPSGETQYF. The chain couples TRBV6-1 to TRBJ2-5; TRBD2 matches 8 bases. The trim removed 1 base at V and 5 bases at J, leaving 3 bases unmatched. The CDR3 has 14 amino acids. Germline V CDR1 and CDR2: MNHNS, SASEGT.

V is TRBV15 and J is TRBJ2-1; D is possibly TRBD2 (6 bases). CDR3 length: 14 amino acids. Between the trimmed V and J ends, which lost 0 bases and 8 bases, there was a span of 11 bases. CDR1 and CDR2 (germline): LNHNV, YYDKDF (reference sequence). CDR3 nucleotides: TGTGCCACCAGCAGAGATGGGGGGTGGGATGAGCAGTTCTTC. Translated, it gives CATSRDGGWDEQFF.

The chain joins TRBV6-5 to TRBJ1-1; D is ambiguous. The ends were cut back, 6 bases at V and 1 base at J, with 12 bases in the middle. Germline V gives CDR1 MNHEY, CDR2 SVGAGI. The CDR3 contains 14 residues. CDR3: CASSGTNRNTEAFF. The CDR3 nucleotides read TGTGCCAGCAGCGGAACCAATCGGAACACTGAAGCTTTCTTT.

The chain carries TRBV6-4 and TRBJ2-1; 9 bases are a match to TRBD2. CDR3 size: 15 residues. Germline trimming cut 5 bases from V and 6 bases from J; bases unmatched to any gene: 8. CDR1 is MRHNA and CDR2 is SNTAGT in the germline V gene. The DNA for the CDR3 is TGTGCCAGCAGTACCCAGCGGGGGGAGTCCAATGAGCAGTTCTTC. This translates into CASSTQRGESNEQFF.

This chain joins TRBV10-3 and TRBJ2-5, with D possibly matching TRBD2 (7 bases). There are 13 residues in the CDR3. Germline-derived CDR1 and CDR2 are ENHRY and SYGVKD. V was cut by 7 bases and J by 5 bases, with 14 bases left in between. In DNA form, the CDR3 reads TGTGCCATCACCACAGGGAGGGGGGAGACCCAGTACTTC. It encodes CAITTGRGETQYF.

This clone turned up a few times. V is TRBV5-1 and J is TRBJ1-6; D gene ambiguous. This CDR3 spans 18 amino acids. Trimming shortened V by 3 bases and J by 7 bases, and 23 bases separated the two germline ends. Germline CDR1 is SGHRS and CDR2 is YFSETQ. This CDR3 reads CASSSSYGGRTLNSPLHF. In DNA form, the CDR3 reads TGCGCCAGCAGCTCCTCGTATGGAGGGCGTACCTTGAATTCACCCCTCCACTTT.

The chain is built from TRBV9 and TRBJ2-5; 8 positions match TRBD2. Per the germline V gene, CDR1 is SGDLS and CDR2 is YYNGEE. The CDR3 has 16 amino acids. The V and J ends lost 4 bases and 4 bases, in that order; junction bases with no gene match: 12. The CDR3 here is CASSFTGGAQGETQYF. CDR3 bases: TGTGCCAGCAGCTTTACCGGGGGGGCCCAAGGAGAGACCCAGTACTTC.

This clone was counted between two and nine times. The genes are TRBV11-2 and TRBJ2-2; TRBD1 matches at 7 bases. V lost 4 bases to trimming and J lost 6 bases; unmatched junction nucleotides: 5. The CDR3 is 14 residues long. The V gene's germline CDR1 is SGHAT and CDR2 FQNNGV. The CDR3 sequence is CASSSDRVAGELFF. The CDR3 DNA reads TGTGCCAGCAGCTCAGACAGGGTGGCCGGGGAGCTGTTTTTT.

This sequence joins TRBV6-1 and TRBJ1-5, with D uncertain. The V end lost 5 bases, the J end lost 3 bases, and 14 bases lay between the germline ends. The germline V gene has CDR1 MNHNS and CDR2 SASEGT. CDR3 length equals 15 residues. CDR3 sequence reads: CASSSDPGNNQPQHF. Written as DNA, the CDR3 is TGTGCCAGCAGTTCAGACCCCGGGAACAATCAGCCCCAGCATTTT.

The chain recombines TRBV7-3 with TRBJ2-5; D is unclear. V dropped 5 bases and J dropped 2 bases, with 9 bases sitting between them. Germline V gene lookup returns CDR1 SGHTA and CDR2 FQGTGA. The CDR3 totals 13 residues. The DNA of the CDR3 is TGTGCCAGCAGCCCTCAAGGACAAGAGACCCAGTACTTC. The encoded protein is CASSPQGQETQYF.

V and J are TRBV11-3 and TRBJ2-1, with 9 bases identical to TRBD1. V lost 5 bases to trimming and J lost 7 bases; unmatched junction nucleotides: 3. The germline V gene has CDR1 SGHNT and CDR2 YENEEA. This CDR3 has 13 residues. This CDR3 is CASSQGTGNEQFF. The DNA of the CDR3 is TGTGCCAGCAGCCAAGGGACAGGGAATGAGCAGTTCTTC.

Concerning this clone: This may be a read error: a much more frequent sequence differs by one nucleotide. The rearrangement joins TRBV5-1 to TRBJ1-1; no clear D. CDR3 length equals 15 residues. CDR1 SGHRS and CDR2 YFSETQ come from the germline V gene. CDR3 in amino acids: CASGLEGYSSAEAFF. The CDR3 region has the DNA TGCGCCAGCGGCTTGGAAGGGTATTCGTCAGCTGAAGCTTTCTTT.

Worth noting for this clone: This same CDR3 is encoded by further DNA sequences in the sample. This chain links TRBV18 with TRBJ2-1; no firm D call. CDR1 KGHSH and CDR2 LQKENI come from the germline V gene. This CDR3 is built from 11 residues. Trimming shortened V by 6 bases and J by 1 base, and 1 base separated the two germline ends. CDR3 residues: CASSSYNEQFF. As DNA, the CDR3 is TGTGCCAGCTCGTCCTACAATGAGCAGTTCTTC.

J is TRBJ2-1 and V is TRBV2, with D possibly matching TRBD2 (6 bases). V was shortened by 6 bases and J by 6 bases, with 9 bases between the two germline ends. CDR3 size: 12 residues. CDR1 is SNHLY and CDR2 is FYNNEI in the germline V gene. CDR3 amino acids: CASRDYSNEQFF. The DNA of the CDR3 is TGTGCCAGCAGGGACTACTCCAATGAGCAGTTCTTC. Full variable domain (missing parts from reference TRBV2 and TRBJ2-1): EPEVTQTPSHQVTQMGQEVILRCVPISNHLYFYWYRQILGQKVEFLVSFYNNEISEKSEIFDDQFSVERPDGSNFTLKIRSTKLEDSAMYFCASRDYSNEQFFGPGTRLTVL.

The chain recombines TRBV28 with TRBJ1-4; D call uncertain. Trimming cost V 7 bases and J 9 bases, with 21 bases left between them. This CDR3 has 15 residues. CDR1 and CDR2 (germline): MDHEN, SYDVKM. CDR3: CASTQDGGLNQKLFF. For the CDR3, the DNA is TGTGCCAGCACTCAAGACGGTGGGTTAAATCAAAAACTGTTTTTT.

V gene TRBV7-2 combines with J gene TRBJ2-6, with a possible D match to TRBD1 (5 bases). Germline lookup yields CDR1 SGHTA and CDR2 FQGNSA. CDR3 length: 14 residues. V was clipped by 8 bases and J by 3 bases, with 11 bases between them. Here the CDR3 reads CASEQAIGANVLTF. The CDR3 DNA sequence: TGTGCCAGCGAACAGGCAATTGGGGCCAACGTCCTGACTTTC. The variable domain in full, with the rest retrieved from reference TRBV7-2 and TRBJ2-6, is GAGVSQSPSNKVTEKGKDVELRCDPISGHTALYWYRQSLGQGLEFLIYFQGNSAPDKSGLPSDRFSAERTGGSVSTLTIQRTQQEDSAVYLCASEQAIGANVLTFGAGSRLTVL.

The V call is TRBV7-8, the J call TRBJ2-1; the D is unclear. From germline, CDR1 is SGHVS and CDR2 FQNEAQ. The length of the CDR3 is 13 residues. V was pared by 7 bases and J by 5 bases, with 12 bases between. CDR3: CASNRIYDNEQFF. DNA of the CDR3: TGTGCCAGCAACCGAATCTACGACAATGAGCAGTTCTTC. Variable domain in full (rest from reference TRBV7-8 and TRBJ2-1): GAGVSQSPRYKVAKRGQDVALRCDPISGHVSLFWYQQALGQGPEFLTYFQNEAQLDKSGLPSDRFFAERPEGSVSTLKIQRTQQEDSAVYLCASNRIYDNEQFFGPGTRLTVL.

The rearrangement links TRBV7-8 to TRBJ1-1; D unclear. This CDR3 is built from 13 residues. V dropped 1 base and J dropped 4 bases, with 7 bases sitting between them. Germline V lookup: CDR1 SGHVS, CDR2 FQNEAQ. This chain's CDR3 is CASSLDEFTEAFF. CDR3 in DNA: TGTGCCAGCAGCTTAGATGAGTTCACTGAAGCTTTCTTT. The variable domain in full, with the rest retrieved from reference TRBV7-8 and TRBJ1-1, is GAGVSQSPRYKVAKRGQDVALRCDPISGHVSLFWYQQALGQGPEFLTYFQNEAQLDKSGLPSDRFFAERPEGSVSTLKIQRTQQEDSAVYLCASSLDEFTEAFFGQGTRLTVV.

The chain has TRBV2 and TRBJ1-1; no clear D. Germline assignment: CDR1 SNHLY and CDR2 FYNNEI. This CDR3 spans 11 amino acids. V dropped 6 bases and J dropped 5 bases, with 7 bases sitting between them. The CDR3 here is CASRRETEAFF. The CDR3 DNA reads TGTGCCAGCAGGAGGGAGACTGAAGCTTTCTTT.

This clone was recorded only once. The DNA for the CDR3 is TGTGCCAGCAGTGAACAATACTTGTCAGATACGCAGTATTTT. Amino acid sequence: CASSEQYLSDTQYF. V gene TRBV2 combines with J gene TRBJ2-3; unclear D gene. Trimming left V 2 bases short and J 4 bases short, with 10 bases between. The CDR3 spans 14 residues. Germline V gene data show CDR1 as SNHLY and CDR2 as FYNNEI.

The chain has TRBV5-1 and TRBJ1-1; possibly TRBD1 for D (5 bases). V lost 2 bases to trimming and J lost 4 bases, with 18 bases between them. In germline, CDR1 is SGHRS, CDR2 YFSETQ. CDR3 length equals 16 residues. The CDR3 sequence is CASSLRDRKSTTEAFF. CDR3 sequence (DNA): TGCGCCAGCAGCTTAAGAGACAGAAAATCTACCACTGAAGCTTTCTTT.

The V gene is TRBV5-1, the J gene TRBJ2-3; 10 bases are shared with TRBD1. Unmatched junction bases numbered 8, after V lost 6 bases and J lost 4 bases. The germline V gene has CDR1 SGHRS and CDR2 YFSETQ. The CDR3 length is 15 residues. The CDR3 coding sequence is TGCGCCAGCACCTATGGGGGACAGGGGCCAGATACGCAGTATTTT. It codes for CASTYGGQGPDTQYF.

V is TRBV7-2 and J is TRBJ2-7; no definite D call. Germline V gene lookup returns CDR1 SGHTA and CDR2 FQGNSA. Trimming shortened V by 2 bases and J by 3 bases, and 11 bases separated the two germline ends. The CDR3 sequence is 14 residues long. The CDR3 protein is CASSLSSSFYEQYF. In nucleotides, the CDR3 is TGTGCCAGCAGCTTAAGTAGCAGCTTCTACGAGCAGTACTTC.